Below are 2 T cell receptor beta chains sequenced from a single sample in a study of T cell responses to AZD1222 COVID-19 vaccine. Generated by immunoSEQ multiplex PCR, the TCRdb table keeps only in-frame clones and is missing some. The sample has 110,000 to 150,000 clones, 93% seen once. The material was peripheral blood, obtained on day 0 of AZD1222 vaccination. The receptors were gathered from an adult in good health.

This clone was counted once. This chain uses TRBV19 with TRBJ1-2; possibly TRBD1 for D (5 bases). Per the germline V gene, CDR1 is LNHDA and CDR2 is SQIVND (reference sequence). V lost 6 bases and J 4 bases, leaving 12 bases between the germline ends. CDR3 length: 13 residues. The CDR3 DNA reads TGTGCCAGTAGCTCAGGGTTCCCCTATGGCTACACCTTC. Its protein product is CASSSGFPYGYTF.

This chain joins TRBV7-3 and TRBJ2-1; D is tentatively TRBD1 or TRBD2 (6 bases each). The CDR3 runs 13 residues. CDR1 and CDR2 from the germline V gene are SGHTA and FQGTGA. V was clipped by 2 bases and J by 6 bases, with 8 bases between them. The CDR3 DNA sequence: TGTGCCAGCAGCTTACGGGGGCGCAATGAGCAGTTCTTC. Its translation is CASSLRGRNEQFF.